These 14 T cell receptor beta chains were all obtained from the same sample, sequenced in a study of cytomegalovirus exposure and HLA in healthy donors. The PCR used 60 Vbeta and 13 Jbeta primers. Data came from immunoSEQ multiplex PCR; TCRdb stores just in-frame clones and leaves some out. Among about 160,000 clones listed, just over 75% were seen once. Sequencing used PBMCs. The receptors originated from a woman aged 40 to 50 in good health and CMV-seronegative.

CDR3 nucleotide sequence: TGTGCCAGCAGCTTAGCCCCCCTTCGAGATACGCAGTATTTT. Translation gives CASSLAPLRDTQYF. The chain is built from TRBV7-8 and TRBJ2-3; D is uncertain. Germline CDR1 and CDR2: SGHVS and FQNEAQ. This CDR3 contains 14 residues. V lost 0 bases to trimming and J lost 5 bases, with 9 bases between them.

The chain joins TRBV27 to TRBJ2-7; 9 bases are a match to TRBD1. After removal of 3 bases from V and 6 bases from J, the junction contained 12 bases not matched to a gene. Germline V gene lookup returns CDR1 MNHEY and CDR2 SMNVEV (reference sequence). The CDR3 is 16 amino acids. The CDR3, as DNA: TGTGCCAGCAGTTTCTCCCCCGGGACAGGGATCTTCGAGCAGTACTTC. It translates to CASSFSPGTGIFEQYF.

The V and J genes are TRBV11-3 and TRBJ1-2, with no clear D. The germline V and J ends were trimmed by 4 bases and 2 bases, with 14 bases remaining between them. Per germline, CDR1 SGHNT and CDR2 YENEEA. This CDR3 contains 15 residues. Written as DNA, the CDR3 is TGTGCCAGCAGCTCCCGGGAGACCCCCAACTATGGCTACACCTTC. Amino acid sequence: CASSSRETPNYGYTF.

The chain combines TRBV7-2 with TRBJ2-7; 9 bases fit TRBD2. CDR1 SGHTA and CDR2 FQGNSA come from the germline V gene. V dropped 5 bases and J dropped 2; count of bases not matched to a gene: 4. This CDR3 spans 14 amino acids. CDR3 sequence (DNA): TGTGCCAGCAGCCGTAGCGGGGGAGCCTACGAGCAGTACTTC. Amino acid sequence: CASSRSGGAYEQYF.

The chain is built from TRBV5-6 and TRBJ2-3; 8 nucleotides line up with TRBD2. J lost 5 bases, V lost 3 bases, and 5 bases had no gene match. Germline CDR1 is SGHDT and CDR2 is YYEEEE. The CDR3 runs to 14 residues. CDR3 DNA sequence: TGTGCCAGCAGCTCCGGACTAGCTGTAGATACGCAGTATTTT. It is translated as CASSSGLAVDTQYF.

The rearrangement links TRBV30 to TRBJ1-2, with no clear D. With 8 bases removed from V and 5 bases from J, the gap between germline ends came to 12 bases. The CDR3 length is 11 residues. CDR1 is GTSNPN and CDR2 is SVGIG in the germline V gene (reference sequence). Here the CDR3 DNA reads TGTGCCGAGTCCCGGAGTTATGGCTACACCTTC. The encoded protein is CAESRSYGYTF.

The chain recombines TRBV7-9 with TRBJ2-3, with TRBD2 matching 7 bases. The CDR3 runs to 14 residues. Germline values: CDR1 SEHNR, CDR2 FQNEAQ (reference sequence). V lost 5 bases to trimming and J lost 5 bases; unmatched junction nucleotides: 7. The CDR3 region is CASSTPTSLDTQYF. CDR3 nucleotides: TGTGCCAGCAGCACCCCGACTAGCCTAGATACGCAGTATTTT.

This clone was counted once. The chain is built from TRBV30 and TRBJ1-1, with 7 bases that match TRBD1. The length of the CDR3 is 14 residues. Per the germline V gene, CDR1 is GTSNPN and CDR2 is SVGIG (reference sequence). With V trimmed by 5 bases and J by 10 bases, 16 bases remained unmatched. The CDR3 sequence: CAWDPGQKIGAAFF. DNA for the CDR3: TGTGCCTGGGACCCGGGACAGAAGATCGGTGCAGCTTTCTTT. Full variable domain (missing parts from reference TRBV30 and TRBJ1-1): SQTIHQWPATLVQPVGSPLSLECTVEGTSNPNLYWYRQAAGRGLQLLFYSVGIGQISSEVPQNLSASRPQDRQFILSSKKLLLSDSGFYLCAWDPGQKIGAAFFGQGTRLTVV.

This chain joins TRBV7-9 and TRBJ1-1; 8 nucleotides align to TRBD1. Germline V lookup: CDR1 SEHNR, CDR2 FQNEAQ (reference sequence). V lost 5 bases to trimming and J lost 0 bases; unmatched junction nucleotides: 2. CDR3 length: 14 residues. The CDR3 sequence is CASSRQGMNTEAFF. The CDR3 bases are TGTGCCAGCAGCCGACAGGGGATGAACACTGAAGCTTTCTTT.

The chain links TRBV2 to TRBJ2-1; D remains unclear. Trimming cost V 0 bases and J 9 bases, with 6 bases left between them. Germline CDR1 and CDR2: SNHLY and FYNNEI. There are 12 residues in the CDR3. The CDR3 DNA reads as TGTGCCAGCAGTGAAGCGCTCGGTGAGCAGTTCTTC. Residues: CASSEALGEQFF.

The rearrangement uses TRBV7-9 and TRBJ2-3; the match to TRBD2 covers 10 bases. After removal of 5 bases from V and 6 bases from J, the junction contained 11 bases not matched to a gene. The CDR3 is made up of 16 amino acids. Looked up from germline, CDR1 is SEHNR and CDR2 is FQNEAQ (reference sequence). CDR3 bases: TGTGCCAGCAGCCCCGGGCTAGCGGGAGATGCGGATACGCAGTATTTT. It is translated as CASSPGLAGDADTQYF.

This sequence joins TRBV30 and TRBJ1-5; the D gene is possibly TRBD1 (6 bases). V was clipped by 0 bases and J by 3 bases, with 18 bases between them. The length of the CDR3 is 17 residues. Per the germline V gene, CDR1 is GTSNPN and CDR2 is SVGIG (reference sequence). CDR3 protein: CAWSVGQIGDYNQPQHF. In nucleotides, the CDR3 is TGTGCCTGGAGTGTCGGACAGATAGGGGACTACAATCAGCCCCAGCATTTT.

V is TRBV2 and J is TRBJ2-1; perhaps TRBD2 as D (5 bases). In germline, CDR1 is SNHLY, CDR2 FYNNEI. Between the trimmed V and J ends, which lost 6 bases and 5 bases, there was a span of 11 bases. This CDR3 is 13 amino acids long. The CDR3 sequence is CASRLDGNNEQFF. CDR3 bases: TGTGCCAGCAGGTTAGACGGGAACAATGAGCAGTTCTTC.

This clone was seen a few times. V and J are TRBV11-2 and TRBJ1-1; TRBD1 might be the D (5 bases). Trimming left V 1 base short and J 3 bases short, with 12 bases between. In germline, CDR1 is SGHAT, CDR2 FQNNGV. The CDR3 loop spans 15 amino acids. DNA of the CDR3: TGTGCCAGCAGCTTAGCCGGCCAGGGCTACACTGAAGCTTTCTTT. The encoded protein is CASSLAGQGYTEAFF.